This entry describes one T cell receptor (beta chain). The record originates from a study of blood T cells in healthy people across ages. A second PCR of about 6 to 11 cycles used a sample-barcoded 5' primer and a J-beta primer mix. TCRdb fed the 5' RACE reads into MiXCR, producing one record per CDR3 protein. The sample records about 730,000 distinct CDR3 sequences, more than 40% being singletons. This CDR3 is 14 amino acids long. Germline V gene lookup returns CDR1 DFQATT and CDR2 SNEGSKA (reference sequence). Trimming removed 5 bases at V and 9 bases at J, with 20 bases between. The chain is built from TRBV20-1 and TRBJ2-1, with D possibly being TRBD1 (7 bases). Sequencing input: blood. The source of this sequence is a woman aged 55-75 years in good health. CDR3 sequence reads: CSAGGAGGGSEQFF. Here the CDR3 DNA reads TGCAGTGCTGGCGGGGCAGGGGGAGGAAGTGAGCAGTTCTTC.